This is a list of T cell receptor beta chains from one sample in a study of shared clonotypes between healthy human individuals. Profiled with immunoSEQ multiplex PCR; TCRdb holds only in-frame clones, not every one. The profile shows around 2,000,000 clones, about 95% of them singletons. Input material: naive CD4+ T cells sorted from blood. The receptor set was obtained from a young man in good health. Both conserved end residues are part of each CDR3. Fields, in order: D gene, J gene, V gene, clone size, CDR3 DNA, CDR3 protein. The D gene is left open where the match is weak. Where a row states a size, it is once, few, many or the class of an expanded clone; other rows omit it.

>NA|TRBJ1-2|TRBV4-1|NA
TGCGCCAGCAGCCAAGGGGACCTCAACTATGGCTACACCTTC
CASSQGDLNYGYTF
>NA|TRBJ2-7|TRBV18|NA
TGTGCCAGCTCACAGGGGTTTTCCTACGAGCAGTACTTC
CASSQGFSYEQYF
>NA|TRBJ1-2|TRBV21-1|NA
TGTGCCAGCAGCAAAGCGCCGGGACATCAGACGTCAGGCTACACCTTC
CASSKAPGHQTSGYTF
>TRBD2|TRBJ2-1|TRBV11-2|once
TGTGCCAGCAGGGGTTACGGACTAGCGGGAGAAAATGAGCAGTTCTTC
CASRGYGLAGENEQFF
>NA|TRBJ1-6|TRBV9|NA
TGTGCCAGCAGCGTAGAGGGTTCCTATAATTCACCCCTCCACTTT
CASSVEGSYNSPLHF
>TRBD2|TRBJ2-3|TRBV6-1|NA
TGTGCCAGCCCTCTTCCAGCGGGGGGTTGGGATACGCAGTATTTT
CASPLPAGGWDTQYF
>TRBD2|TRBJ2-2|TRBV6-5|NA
TGTGCCAGCTGCGGGAGCGTCACCGGGGAGCTGTTTTTT
CASCGSVTGELFF
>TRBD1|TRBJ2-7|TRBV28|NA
TGTGCCAGCACCCTACTGGGACAGGGAGGCAACGAGCAGTACTTC
CASTLLGQGGNEQYF
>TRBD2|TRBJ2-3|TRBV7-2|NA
TGTGCCAGCAGCTTAGACCTGCCTAGCGGGAGGTTCACAGATACGCAGTATTTT
CASSLDLPSGRFTDTQYF
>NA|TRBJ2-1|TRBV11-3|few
TGTGCCAGCAGCTTAGCTGATGAGCAGTTCTTC
CASSLADEQFF
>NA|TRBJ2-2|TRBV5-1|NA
TGCGCCAGCAGCTTGGGGCTATCCACCGGGGAGCTGTTTTTT
CASSLGLSTGELFF
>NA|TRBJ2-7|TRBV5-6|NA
TGTGCCAGCAGCAAGGGACAAACTGCCTACGAGCAGTACTTC
CASSKGQTAYEQYF
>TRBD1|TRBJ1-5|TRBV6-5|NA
TGTGCCAGCAGTTACTCGTCACAGGGGTTCAATCAGCCCCAGCATTTT
CASSYSSQGFNQPQHF
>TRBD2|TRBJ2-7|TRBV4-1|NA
TGCGCCAGCAGCCTGCGGGCCGGGGGGTCCTACGAGCAGTACTTC
CASSLRAGGSYEQYF
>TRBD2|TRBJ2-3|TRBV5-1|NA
TGCGCCAGCACCCTTGATGGGGGAGGGAGCGCAGATACGCAGTATTTT
CASTLDGGGSADTQYF
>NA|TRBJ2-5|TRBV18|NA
TGTGCCAGCTCACCAACCTGGGGAGGCCAAGAGACCCAGTACTTC
CASSPTWGGQETQYF
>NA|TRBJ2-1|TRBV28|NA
TGTGCCAGCACTGACAGAAACAATGAGCAGTTCTTC
CASTDRNNEQFF
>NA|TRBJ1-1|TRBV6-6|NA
TGTGCCAGCAGTGAGAAGGGGGTGGGGAACACTGAAGCTTTCTTT
CASSEKGVGNTEAFF
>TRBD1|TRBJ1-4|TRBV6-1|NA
TGTGCCAGCGGACGAGCAGGGGGCTCTAATGAAAAACTGTTTTTT
CASGRAGGSNEKLFF
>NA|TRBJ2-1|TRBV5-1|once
TGCGCCAGCAGCCACGAAGGGGACAATGAGCAGTTCTTC
CASSHEGDNEQFF
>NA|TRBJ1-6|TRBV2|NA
TGTGCCAGCAGTCTCCTTACCGGGGGGGATTCACCCCTCCACTTT
CASSLLTGGDSPLHF
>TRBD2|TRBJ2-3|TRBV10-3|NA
TGTGCCATCAGTGCAACTAGCGGGACAGATACGCAGTATTTT
CAISATSGTDTQYF
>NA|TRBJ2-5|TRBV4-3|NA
TGCGCCAGCAGCCAGGGCCCCGGGACACTTCAAGAGACCCAGTACTTC
CASSQGPGTLQETQYF
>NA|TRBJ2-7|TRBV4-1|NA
TGCGCCAGCAGCCATCCCGACGGCGTGTTATCCTACGAGCAGTACTTC
CASSHPDGVLSYEQYF
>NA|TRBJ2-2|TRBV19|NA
TGTGCCAGTAGTATTAACAGGGAGCAGGGGGAGCTGTTTTTT
CASSINREQGELFF
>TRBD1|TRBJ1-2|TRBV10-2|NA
TGCGCCAGCAGTCCCGGGACAGGGCTCTATGGCTACACCTTC
CASSPGTGLYGYTF
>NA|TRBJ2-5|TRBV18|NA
TGTGCCAGTCAAGGAGGGCCGGAGACCCAGTACTTC
CASQGGPETQYF
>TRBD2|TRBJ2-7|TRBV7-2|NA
TGTGCCAGCAGCTTAGTCGCAGTGAGCGGGAGGGACCACGAGCAGTACTTC
CASSLVAVSGRDHEQYF
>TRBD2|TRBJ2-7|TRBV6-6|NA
TGTGCCAGCAGTTACGAGGGAGGGCCTTACGAGCAGTACTTC
CASSYEGGPYEQYF
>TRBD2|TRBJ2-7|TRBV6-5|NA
TGTGCCAGCATCAGCCTACGGGAGGGCCGGGTCGAGCAGTACTTC
CASISLREGRVEQYF
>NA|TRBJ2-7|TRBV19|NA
TGTGCCAGTAGTATGGGCCTCGAGCAGTACTTC
CASSMGLEQYF
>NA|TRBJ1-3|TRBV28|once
TGTGCCAGCCTCTTCTGCTTCTTAGGGAGCCGGGGGGGAGGAAACACCATATATTTT
CASLFCFLGSRGGGNTIYF
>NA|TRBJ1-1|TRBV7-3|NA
TGTGCCAGCAGCTTAAAATCGAACACTGAAGCTTTCTTT
CASSLKSNTEAFF
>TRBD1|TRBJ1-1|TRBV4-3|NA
TGCGCCAGCAGCCCAAGCACAGGGGGCCACACTGAAGCTTTCTTT
CASSPSTGGHTEAFF
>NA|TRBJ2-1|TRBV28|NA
TGTGCCAGCACCACGGGGCCAGTCCCCTACAATGAGCAGTTCTTC
CASTTGPVPYNEQFF
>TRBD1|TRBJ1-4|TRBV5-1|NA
TGCGCCAGCAGCGCCCGACAGGGGAGCGCGGAAAAACTGTTTTTT
CASSARQGSAEKLFF
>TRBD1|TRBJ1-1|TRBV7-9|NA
TGTGCCAGCAGCTTAGGACCAGTGACAGGGGGGAACACTGAAGCTTTCTTT
CASSLGPVTGGNTEAFF
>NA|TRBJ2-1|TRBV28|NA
TGTGCCAGCAGTTTTAATCGCGGGCTGAGCTCCTACAATGAGCAGTTCTTC
CASSFNRGLSSYNEQFF
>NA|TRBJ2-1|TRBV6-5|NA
TGTGCCAGCAGTTATCGCAATGAGCAGTTCTTC
CASSYRNEQFF
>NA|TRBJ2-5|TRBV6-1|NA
TGTGCCAGCAGTGAAGGGGGTCAAGAGACCCAGTACTTC
CASSEGGQETQYF
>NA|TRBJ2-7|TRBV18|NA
TGTGCCAGCTCACCACCGAAACCGGCCTACGAGCAGTACTTC
CASSPPKPAYEQYF